The next 21 T cell receptor beta chains were all read from a single sample in a study of response to subunit inactivated influenza vaccine. TCRdb independently ran MiXCR on the RT-PCR reads; one entry per CDR3 protein. The repertoire consists of roughly 790,000 distinct CDR3 sequences, with about 20% occurring once and the leading ten covering 9.5% to 13%. The specimen was PBMCs from blood, collected 5 days after vaccination. These receptor sequences come from a man aged 50 to 59 who received an inactivated influenza vaccine.

This chain uses TRBV18 with TRBJ2-3, with TRBD2 identical over 7 bases. CDR3 length equals 16 residues. Germline CDR1 and CDR2: KGHSH and LQKENI. The ends lost 2 bases at V and 6 bases at J; junction bases unmatched: 11. The DNA of the CDR3 is TGTGCCAGCTCACCATCCCAACGCGGGAGTGCGGATACGCAGTATTTT. Protein product: CASSPSQRGSADTQYF.

The V gene is TRBV6-2 or TRBV6-3, the J gene TRBJ2-7; D might be TRBD1 (6 bases). V gave up 0 bases and J gave up 0 bases, with 18 bases separating them. The V gene's germline CDR1 is MNHEY and CDR2 SVGEGT. CDR3 length: 18 residues. CDR3 sequence: CASSYSVPRTDSSYEQYF. Here the CDR3 DNA reads TGTGCCAGCAGTTACTCGGTCCCCCGGACAGATTCCTCCTACGAGCAGTACTTC.

There are a few counts of this clonotype. The rearrangement links TRBV29-1 to TRBJ2-1; TRBD2 matches 10 bases. The V segment lost 3 bases and the J segment 2 bases; nucleotides outside the gene matches: 7. CDR1 SQVTM and CDR2 ANQGSEA come from the germline V gene. This CDR3 contains 16 residues. The CDR3 nucleotides read TGCAGCGTTGAGCCTTCTAGCGGGAGAACCTACAATGAGCAGTTCTTC. It specifies CSVEPSSGRTYNEQFF.

The chain joins TRBV5-8 to TRBJ2-3, with no clear D. This CDR3 is built from 16 residues. The V end lost 4 bases, the J end lost 0 bases, and 15 bases lay between the germline ends. Germline CDR1 is SGHTS and CDR2 is YDEGEE. CDR3: CASSPWARSSTDTQYF. The CDR3, as DNA: TGTGCCAGCAGCCCGTGGGCCCGGTCTAGCACAGATACGCAGTATTTT.

The rearrangement joins TRBV20-1 to TRBJ2-3, with TRBD2 identical over 16 bases. V lost 5 bases to trimming and J lost 1 base; unmatched junction nucleotides: 9. CDR3 length: 18 amino acids. Germline CDR1 is DFQATT and CDR2 is SNEGSKA (reference sequence). The CDR3 DNA follows: TGCAGTGCTGGGACTAGCGGGAGGGCACGGGGGGGCACAGATACGCAGTATTTT. Translated: CSAGTSGRARGGTDTQYF.

The table lists this clonotype with a few counts. V gene TRBV5-1 combines with J gene TRBJ2-7; 7 bases are a match to TRBD1. CDR3 size: 14 residues. The germline V gene has CDR1 SGHRS and CDR2 YFSETQ. Trimming removed 3 bases from V and 7 bases from J; junction bases left unmatched: 10. CDR3: CASSSRQGLGEQYF. The CDR3 nucleotides are TGCGCCAGCAGCTCCCGACAGGGTTTAGGGGAGCAGTACTTC.

This clonotype was seen only a few times. The CDR3 nucleotides read TGCAGTGCTAGAGGAGGGACTAGCGGCTACGAGCAGTACTTC. Translated, it gives CSARGGTSGYEQYF. The V gene is TRBV20-1, the J gene TRBJ2-7, with 11 bases matching TRBD2. Trimming took 1 base from V and 3 from J; bases not matched to a gene: 2. The germline V gene encodes CDR1 DFQATT and CDR2 SNEGSKA (reference sequence). The CDR3 runs to 14 residues.

V gene TRBV12-3 or TRBV12-4 combines with J gene TRBJ2-1; no definite D call. The CDR3 spans 13 residues. Trimming shortened V by 8 bases and J by 6 bases, and 14 bases separated the two germline ends. The CDR3 DNA reads TGTGCCAGCCTGACCGACGGAACCAATGAGCAGTTCTTC. Residues: CASLTDGTNEQFF.

This clonotype appeared many times. V gene TRBV29-1 combines with J gene TRBJ1-1, with 9 nucleotides matching TRBD1. Trimming took 6 bases from V and 1 from J; bases not matched to a gene: 3. Germline CDR1 and CDR2: SQVTM and ANQGSEA. The CDR3 runs 13 residues. Here the CDR3 DNA reads TGCAGCGTCATGGGACAGGGGAACACTGAAGCTTTCTTT. It specifies CSVMGQGNTEAFF.

V is TRBV6-2 or TRBV6-3 and J is TRBJ2-1; 9 bases fit TRBD1. J was trimmed by 0 bases and V by 5 bases; bases with no gene match: 5. The CDR3 is 16 amino acids. Germline V gene lookup returns CDR1 MNHEY and CDR2 SVGEGT. This CDR3 reads CASSHRDRVSYNEQFF. The CDR3 DNA is TGTGCCAGCAGTCACCGGGACAGGGTCTCCTACAATGAGCAGTTCTTC.

The chain carries TRBV20-1 and TRBJ1-5, with D uncertain. V shed 3 bases and J shed 0 bases, with 6 bases lying between them. Germline lookup yields CDR1 DFQATT and CDR2 SNEGSKA (reference sequence). This CDR3 has 13 amino acids. In DNA form, the CDR3 reads TGCAGTGCTAGTGTCAATAGCAATCAGCCCCAGCATTTT. Protein: CSASVNSNQPQHF.

There are many counts of this clonotype. Written as DNA, the CDR3 is TGTGCCAGCAGCTTGGACAGCCCCCACGAGCAGTACTTC. It specifies CASSLDSPHEQYF. This sequence joins TRBV7-9 and TRBJ2-7, with a possible D match to TRBD1 (6 bases). CDR3 size: 13 residues. Germline CDR1 is SEHNR and CDR2 is FQNEAQ (reference sequence). V was pared by 3 bases and J by 5 bases, with 11 bases between.

The table lists this clonotype with a count of one. J is TRBJ2-3 and V is TRBV5-1, with D possibly matching TRBD1 (7 bases). Germline lookup yields CDR1 SGHRS and CDR2 YFSETQ. The CDR3 loop spans 18 amino acids. V shed 3 bases and J shed 2 bases, with 22 bases lying between them. For the CDR3, the DNA is TGCGCCAGCAGCTCCAACCAGGGGGGCGAGATAATCACAGATACGCAGTATTTT. This codes for CASSSNQGGEIITDTQYF.

The chain is built from TRBV24-1 and TRBJ2-3; D is unresolved. The CDR3 is made up of 15 amino acids. Trimming removed 0 bases from V and 3 bases from J, with 9 bases in between. Germline V gene sequence: CDR1 KGHDR, CDR2 SFDVKD. The CDR3 nucleotides are TGTGCCACCAGTGATTTGGAGGCCAGGACAGATACGCAGTATTTT. This translates into CATSDLEARTDTQYF.

The chain links TRBV6-2 or TRBV6-3 to TRBJ2-7; 7 bases map to TRBD2. V was clipped by 7 bases and J by 5 bases; unmatched bases: 17. This CDR3 is 16 amino acids long. The germline gives CDR1 MNHEY, CDR2 SVGEGT. CDR3 amino acids: CASTILRPAGLDEQYF. The CDR3 DNA follows: TGTGCCAGCACTATATTGAGGCCAGCGGGACTTGACGAGCAGTACTTC.

The CDR3 nucleotides read TGCAGTGCGGGACCAGCGGGAGTAAGGGGAGAGACCCAGTACTTC. Its translation is CSAGPAGVRGETQYF. The chain uses TRBV20-1 and TRBJ2-5; 8 bases agree with TRBD2. The junction had 13 bases not matched to a gene; V was cut back by 6 bases and J by 4 bases. CDR1 and CDR2 (germline): DFQATT, SNEGSKA (reference sequence). The CDR3 spans 15 residues.

The CDR3 nucleotides read TGTGCCAGCTCACCTTTTACAGGGCAAACTGAAGCTTTCTTT. Amino acid sequence: CASSPFTGQTEAFF. This sequence joins TRBV18 and TRBJ1-1; D might be TRBD1 (6 bases). CDR1 is KGHSH, CDR2 LQKENI, per germline. The CDR3 runs 14 residues. The V end was cut by 3 bases, the J end by 5 bases, with 13 bases between.

This clonotype was picked up a small number of times. The CDR3: CSARVAGESYQQYF. Written as DNA, the CDR3 is TGCAGTGCTAGAGTAGCGGGGGAAAGTTACCAGCAGTACTTC. This chain connects TRBV20-1 to TRBJ2-7; 9 positions agree with TRBD2. The length of the CDR3 is 14 residues. Germline CDR1 is DFQATT and CDR2 is SNEGSKA (reference sequence). Unmatched junction bases numbered 9, after V lost 1 base and J lost 8 bases.

This clonotype turned up a few times. J is TRBJ2-2 and V is TRBV12-3 or TRBV12-4; 10 bases are shared with TRBD1. The CDR3 runs to 14 residues. V dropped 7 bases and J dropped 5; count of bases not matched to a gene: 4. CDR3 sequence: CASIGTGETGELFF. In DNA form, the CDR3 reads TGTGCCAGCATCGGGACAGGGGAAACCGGGGAGCTGTTTTTT.

Only a few counts were recorded for this clonotype. The chain has TRBV7-2 and TRBJ1-2; D perhaps matches TRBD1 (5 bases). This CDR3 is 15 amino acids long. Germline V gene data show CDR1 as SGHTA and CDR2 as FQGNSA. V was trimmed by 1 base and J by 4 bases, leaving 13 bases between them. This CDR3 reads CASSLEGLTVYGYTF. The CDR3 nucleotides are TGTGCCAGCAGCTTAGAGGGACTGACCGTCTATGGCTACACCTTC.

This clonotype was seen a handful of times. The rearrangement links TRBV6-1 to TRBJ2-5; 8 bases align to TRBD2. CDR1 and CDR2 from the germline V gene are MNHNS and SASEGT. This CDR3 comprises 15 residues. Germline trimming cut 7 bases from V and 0 bases from J; bases unmatched to any gene: 7. The CDR3 spells CASTYIAGNQETQYF. For the CDR3, the DNA is TGTGCCAGCACCTACATAGCGGGGAACCAAGAGACCCAGTACTTC.